Sequencing of this TCR beta chain was carried out in a study of T cells after yellow fever vaccination (dated by TCRdb to between 2018 and 2021). Context from the whole study: The SMART-Seq v4 Ultra Low Input RNA kit was used to prepare libraries from fractions with low cell numbers. To follow T-cell clones before and after primary and booster YFV17D yellow fever vaccination, bulk TCR alpha and beta repertoires were sequenced over time. Two healthy male donors, one aged 18 to 30 and one aged 30 to 40 years, were included in the cohort. Blood was collected at multiple timepoints before and after primary and secondary immunization, and bulk PBMC replicates and cell subsets were isolated. Broader findings and caveats from the paper: The study included only two donors, which limits how far the findings can be generalized. A small fraction of clonotypes showed up in both the CD4 and CD8 compartments, probably as a result of convergent recombination. Most clones expanded after primary vaccination were re-detected after the booster (around 96% of CD4 and about nine tenths of CD8), suggesting broad memory maintenance. Compared with the primary T-cell response, the secondary T-cell response was weaker but faster, peaking on day 5 rather than day 15. Computational filtering was required because FACS-sorted repertoires could contain abundant contaminating clonotypes from the bulk population.

The CDR1 and CDR2 encoded by the germline V gene (reference sequence) are LNHNV and YYDKDF. From cysteine to phenylalanine, the CDR3 is 16 amino acids long. The CDR3 DNA has 48 bases and is translated from base 1. The V end gives up 0 bases and the J end 0 bases, leaving 1 base in the junction not matched to a gene. This clonotype occurred many times. There is no known antigen for this receptor. No quality values exist for individual bases; no much larger clone is one base distant. TCR cDNA was made using 5'RACE template switching, a step that added a universal primer site and unique molecular identifiers. cDNA synthesis was primed from both the TCR alpha and TCR beta constant segments. Library amplification used two PCR steps, and the second PCR step added sample barcodes and sequencing adapters. Libraries were sequenced on Illumina HiSeq 2500 (2x100 bp) or NovaSeq (2x150 bp). Per the authors' processing: Reads were demultiplexed and collapsed into UMI consensus sequences with MIGEC, and V(D)J alignment was performed with MiXCR. Vaccine-responding clonotypes were identified with edgeR using replicate PBMC samples, with FDR below 0.01 and a log2 fold change above 5 up to day 15 being required. Each bulk clonotype was labeled CD4 or CD8 based on which sequenced repertoire, CD4 or CD8, contained the clonotype at higher abundance. The public reads were run again by TCRdb, first through fastp at Q25 and then through MiXCR, and only productive beta chains were kept. CDR3 protein duplicates are merged, each entry listing the most common genes and DNA. What appears here as the V and J calls and clone size reflects TCRdb's work, not the paper's. This sample lists about 29,000 distinct CDR3 sequences; about 5% were detected once. The ten largest clones take up over 40% of the sample.

The sample's treatment or condition label, decoded: live attenuated yellow fever vaccine strain. PBMCs were isolated from peripheral blood using a standard Ficoll-Paque protocol. Dynabeads CD4 and CD8 positive selection kits were used to isolate the CD4 and CD8 T-cell fractions. TriZol was used to extract RNA from bulk PBMCs, from CD4 and CD8 fractions, and from dextramer-positive and dextramer-negative fractions. The chain is encoded by TRBV15 joined to TRBJ2-7; 11 middle bases align to TRBD2. This TCR came from a young man who received the YFV17D yellow fever vaccine. The sequenced sample was CD8+ T cells sorted from PBMCs, obtained 10 days after the yellow fever booster vaccination. The DNA is TGTGCCACCAGCAGAGATGGGACTAGCGGCTCCTACGAGCAGTACTTC. This codes for CATSRDGTSGSYEQYF.